The 28 T cell receptor beta chains below all came from one sample that was sequenced in a study of T cell responses to AZD1222 COVID-19 vaccine. The data were produced by immunoSEQ multiplex PCR, yet TCRdb's version contains in-frame clones alone and is incomplete. The data hold 75,000 to 95,000 clones, with approximately 89% observed a single time. Sequences were derived from peripheral blood, sampled on day 0 of MenACWY control vaccination. These receptors were taken from an adult in good health.

The V and J genes are TRBV11-1 and TRBJ2-3; possibly TRBD2 for D (6 bases). The ends were cut back, 8 bases at V and 0 bases at J, with 15 bases in the middle. There are 15 residues in the CDR3. CDR1 is SGHAT, CDR2 FQDESV, per germline (reference sequence). Written as DNA, the CDR3 is TGTGCCAGCCCCCTGGGACTCCGAAGCACAGATACGCAGTATTTT. It encodes CASPLGLRSTDTQYF.

The V call is TRBV30, the J call TRBJ1-2; a weak D match, TRBD1 (5 bases). Germline values: CDR1 GTSNPN, CDR2 SVGIG (reference sequence). The CDR3 loop spans 14 amino acids. Trimming left V 4 bases short and J 2 bases short, with 14 bases between. The CDR3 is CAWTDEGRNYGYTF. CDR3 coding DNA: TGTGCCTGGACGGACGAGGGGCGCAACTATGGCTACACCTTC.

This chain links TRBV11-2 with TRBJ2-5; 7 bases map to TRBD1. V trimming: 4 bases; J trimming: 4 bases; junction bases outside the gene matches: 3. The CDR3 is made up of 13 amino acids. The germline gives CDR1 SGHAT, CDR2 FQNNGV. The CDR3 loop is CASSWDSRETQYF. CDR3 nucleotide sequence: TGTGCCAGCAGCTGGGACAGTAGAGAGACCCAGTACTTC.

The CDR3 nucleotides read TGCGCCAGCAGTCTGGGGCGGAAGAGGGGGAACACTGAAGCTTTCTTT. Amino acids: CASSLGRKRGNTEAFF. J is TRBJ1-1 and V is TRBV23-1; D possibly corresponds to TRBD1 (5 bases). TRBV23-1 is flagged as an ORF with uncertain function. Trimming removed 4 bases at V and 1 base at J, with 16 bases between. CDR3 length: 16 residues.

The rearrangement links TRBV11-2 to TRBJ2-3; 8 bases are a match to TRBD2. Germline trimming cut 4 bases from V and 6 bases from J; bases unmatched to any gene: 21. This CDR3 spans 19 amino acids. Germline values: CDR1 SGHAT, CDR2 FQNNGV. The chain's CDR3 is CASSSYQGLGRGASDTQYF. The CDR3 bases are TGTGCCAGCAGCTCGTACCAGGGGCTTGGGCGGGGGGCGTCCGATACGCAGTATTTT.

The chain links TRBV7-3 to TRBJ1-1, with 7 bases fitting TRBD1. Trimming took 5 bases from V and 1 from J; bases not matched to a gene: 10. This CDR3 is 16 amino acids long. Germline CDR1 is SGHTA and CDR2 is FQGTGA. The CDR3 region is CASSPTTGIPNTEAFF. CDR3 in DNA: TGTGCCAGCAGCCCCACGACAGGGATTCCGAACACTGAAGCTTTCTTT.

This clone was seen a single time. V is TRBV28 and J is TRBJ1-5; D is undetermined. This CDR3 has 13 amino acids. Per germline, CDR1 MDHEN and CDR2 SYDVKM. Between the trimmed V and J ends, which lost 10 bases and 0 bases, there was a span of 10 bases. The CDR3 protein is CATRPFSNQPQHF. In DNA form, the CDR3 reads TGTGCCACCAGGCCGTTTAGCAATCAGCCCCAGCATTTT.

The chain has TRBV9 and TRBJ1-1, with 8 nucleotides matching TRBD1. Germline V lookup: CDR1 SGDLS, CDR2 YYNGEE. J lost 0 bases, V lost 0 bases, and 4 bases had no gene match. CDR3 length equals 16 residues. DNA for the CDR3: TGTGCCAGCAGCGTAGGGACAGGGAAATTGAACACTGAAGCTTTCTTT. It yields the protein CASSVGTGKLNTEAFF.

In this sample, this clone turned up once. The chain couples TRBV12-3 or TRBV12-4 to TRBJ1-1; no clear D gene. CDR3 size: 13 residues. V lost 5 bases and J lost 7, with 14 bases in between. The CDR3 sequence: CASSLGQVFEAFF. As DNA, the CDR3 is TGTGCCAGCAGTCTAGGGCAGGTGTTTGAAGCTTTCTTT.

The CDR3 nucleotides are TGTGCCAGCAGCGTAGTAGGAGGACTAGCGGGGGGGAGCTCCTACAATGAGCAGTTCTTC. This encodes CASSVVGGLAGGSSYNEQFF. The chain is built from TRBV9 and TRBJ2-1; 15 nucleotides match TRBD2. With V trimmed by 0 bases and J by 0 bases, 7 bases remained unmatched. The germline V gene encodes CDR1 SGDLS and CDR2 YYNGEE. The CDR3 contains 20 residues.

The chain recombines TRBV10-3 with TRBJ1-2, with 8 bases that match TRBD1. The ends lost 2 bases at V and 4 bases at J; junction bases unmatched: 3. Germline lookup yields CDR1 ENHRY and CDR2 SYGVKD. This CDR3 has 14 residues. The CDR3 DNA is TGTGCCATCAGTGAGCATACAGGGGGCTATGGCTACACCTTC. This sequence encodes CAISEHTGGYGYTF.

This chain uses TRBV4-2 with TRBJ2-7; TRBD1 matches at 10 bases. Germline assignment: CDR1 LGHNA and CDR2 YNFKEQ. V gave up 2 bases and J gave up 3 bases; unmatched junction bases: 4. The CDR3 sequence is 15 residues long. CDR3 sequence reads: CASSQPGQGSYEQYF. The CDR3 DNA sequence: TGTGCCAGCAGCCAACCGGGACAGGGGAGCTACGAGCAGTACTTC.

The chain is built from TRBV7-3 and TRBJ2-3; 12 bases match TRBD2. The CDR3 runs to 16 residues. The ends lost 2 bases at V and 2 bases at J; junction bases unmatched: 2. The germline V gene encodes CDR1 SGHTA and CDR2 FQGTGA. The CDR3 here is CASSLGLAGNTDTQYF. The CDR3 bases are TGTGCCAGCAGCTTAGGACTAGCGGGGAACACAGATACGCAGTATTTT. Supplemented by reference TRBV7-3 and TRBJ2-3, the full variable domain reads GAGVSQTPSNKVTEKGKYVELRCDPISGHTALYWYRQSLGQGPEFLIYFQGTGAADDSGLPNDRFFAVRPEGSVSTLKIQRTERGDSAVYLCASSLGLAGNTDTQYFGPGTRLTVL.

The V gene is TRBV9, the J gene TRBJ1-5, with unresolved D. The CDR3 spans 15 residues. V was cut by 3 bases and J by 3 bases, with 13 bases left in between. Germline V gene lookup returns CDR1 SGDLS and CDR2 YYNGEE. CDR3 loop: CASSASSLVNQPQHF. CDR3 coding DNA: TGTGCCAGCAGCGCAAGCTCCCTCGTCAATCAGCCCCAGCATTTT.

The chain carries TRBV9 and TRBJ2-7; tentatively, D is TRBD1 or TRBD2 (5 bases each). The CDR3 is 17 residues long. Trimming cost V 0 bases and J 3 bases, with 19 bases left between them. The V gene's germline CDR1 is SGDLS and CDR2 YYNGEE. This CDR3 reads CASSVEGEIRIGYEQYF. CDR3 coding DNA: TGTGCCAGCAGCGTAGAAGGGGAGATCAGGATCGGCTACGAGCAGTACTTC.

The V and J genes are TRBV7-2 and TRBJ2-7; 12 bases are a match to TRBD2. The CDR3 totals 15 residues. Per germline, CDR1 SGHTA and CDR2 FQGNSA. Trimming cost V 5 bases and J 4 bases; bases outside gene matches: 6. CDR3 in amino acids: CASSPSGGAVYEQYF. CDR3 coding DNA: TGTGCCAGCAGCCCTAGCGGGGGGGCCGTTTACGAGCAGTACTTC.

This clone was observed a single time. The rearrangement links TRBV6-6 to TRBJ2-4; TRBD1 agrees at 8 bases. This CDR3 comprises 16 residues. Germline V gene data show CDR1 as MNHNY and CDR2 as SVGAGI (reference sequence). J lost 4 bases, V lost 2 bases, and 7 bases had no gene match. The CDR3 region is CASSYDRGGQKNIQYF. In nucleotides, the CDR3 is TGTGCCAGCAGTTACGACAGGGGAGGTCAGAAAAACATTCAGTACTTC.

The V gene is TRBV3-1 (or the pseudogene TRBV3-2), the J gene TRBJ2-3; 8 bases align to TRBD2. Germline trimming cut 4 bases from V and 6 bases from J; bases unmatched to any gene: 12. From germline, CDR1 is LGHDT and CDR2 YNNKEL (reference sequence). The CDR3 is made up of 16 amino acids. The CDR3: CASSPIFGGARDTQYF. The CDR3 DNA follows: TGTGCCAGCAGCCCCATTTTCGGGGGGGCCCGGGATACGCAGTATTTT.

The chain has TRBV24-1 and TRBJ2-1, with TRBD2 matching 10 bases. The CDR3 sequence is 16 residues long. V shed 3 bases, J shed 2 bases, and the junction held 3 bases outside the gene matches. The germline V gene encodes CDR1 KGHDR and CDR2 SFDVKD. The CDR3 coding sequence is TGTGCCACCAGTGATAGGACTAGCGGAACCTACAATGAGCAGTTCTTC. It encodes CATSDRTSGTYNEQFF.

The rearrangement joins TRBV5-8 to TRBJ1-4; 7 bases are shared with TRBD1. Germline CDR1 SGHTS, CDR2 YDEGEE. V lost 6 bases, J lost 8 bases, and 10 bases stayed unmatched. The CDR3 runs 14 residues. The CDR3 protein is CASNRQGQREKLFF. The CDR3 DNA sequence: TGTGCCAGCAACCGACAGGGCCAAAGAGAAAAACTGTTTTTT. Full variable domain (missing parts from reference TRBV5-8 and TRBJ1-4): EAGVTQSPTHLIKTRGQQATLRCSPISGHTSVYWYQQALGLGLQFLLWYDEGEERNRGNFPPRFSGRQFPNYSSELNVNALELEDSALYLCASNRQGQREKLFFGSGTQLSVL.

This clone has just a few counts. V is TRBV6-1 and J is TRBJ2-5; 10 bases agree with TRBD1. This CDR3 comprises 15 residues. Trimming at V came to 0 bases and at J to 12 bases, leaving 10 bases not matched to a gene. The germline V gene encodes CDR1 MNHNS and CDR2 SASEGT. CDR3 loop: CASSEAGTGAVVEYF. CDR3 coding DNA: TGTGCCAGCAGTGAAGCGGGGACAGGGGCCGTGGTGGAGTACTTC.

The rearrangement joins TRBV9 to TRBJ2-3, with TRBD2 matching over 8 bases. Per the germline V gene, CDR1 is SGDLS and CDR2 is YYNGEE. The CDR3 contains 16 residues. V shed 2 bases and J 4 bases; nucleotides not matched to a gene: 9. The CDR3 loop reads CASSVYGGALPDTQYF. The CDR3, as DNA: TGTGCCAGCAGCGTTTACGGGGGGGCCTTGCCAGATACGCAGTATTTT.

V is TRBV10-3 and J is TRBJ2-6; D may be TRBD1 (5 bases). Deletions cut 2 bases from V and 0 bases from J, with 8 bases between. CDR1 and CDR2 from the germline V gene are ENHRY and SYGVKD. The CDR3 totals 16 residues. The CDR3 loop reads CAISETDSSGANVLTF. CDR3 nucleotide sequence: TGTGCCATCAGTGAGACCGACAGCTCTGGGGCCAACGTCCTGACTTTC.

The rearrangement uses TRBV28 and TRBJ2-2, with D possibly being TRBD2 (7 bases). V was pared by 4 bases and J by 6 bases, with 15 bases between. The CDR3 extends over 15 amino acids. Per the germline V gene, CDR1 is MDHEN and CDR2 is SYDVKM. CDR3 sequence: CASSYWGGASGELFF. CDR3 DNA sequence: TGTGCCAGCAGTTACTGGGGGGGCGCGTCCGGGGAGCTGTTTTTT. Together with reference TRBV28 and TRBJ2-2, the CDR3 gives the full variable domain: DVKVTQSSRYLVKRTGEKVFLECVQDMDHENMFWYRQDPGLGLRLIYFSYDVKMKEKGDIPEGYSVSREKKERFSLILESASTNQTSMYLCASSYWGGASGELFFGEGSRLTVL.

The rearrangement joins TRBV7-2 to TRBJ1-1, with D tentatively TRBD1 (5 bases). The CDR3 spans 15 residues. V lost 1 base and J 0 bases, leaving 9 bases between the germline ends. The V gene's germline CDR1 is SGHTA and CDR2 FQGNSA. CDR3 loop: CASSLVQGMNTEAFF. Written as DNA, the CDR3 is TGTGCCAGCAGCTTAGTTCAGGGCATGAACACTGAAGCTTTCTTT.

In regard to this clone: Other DNA sequences from this sample encode an identical CDR3 as well. This chain uses TRBV9 with TRBJ2-4, with a tentative D call TRBD1 (5 bases). The germline V gene encodes CDR1 SGDLS and CDR2 YYNGEE. The CDR3 runs 15 residues. V was trimmed by 0 bases and J by 0 bases, leaving 7 bases between them. DNA of the CDR3: TGTGCCAGCAGCGTAGCAGGGCTAGCCAAAAACATTCAGTACTTC. Amino acid sequence: CASSVAGLAKNIQYF.

CDR3 in amino acids: CASSSSDRGVRHF. The DNA of the CDR3 is TGTGCCAGTAGTTCTTCGGACAGGGGGGTGAGACATTTT. The gene calls are TRBV19 and TRBJ1-5, with TRBD1 identical over 10 bases. The CDR3 has 13 residues. After removal of 5 bases from V and 16 bases from J, the junction contained 11 bases not matched to a gene. CDR1 and CDR2 from the germline V gene are LNHDA and SQIVND (reference sequence).

This sequence joins TRBV7-2 and TRBJ2-7, with 7 bases lining up with TRBD1. The germline CDR1 and CDR2 sequences are SGHTA and FQGNSA. The CDR3 runs 14 residues. V gave up 1 base and J gave up 2 bases; unmatched junction bases: 2. The CDR3, as DNA: TGTGCCAGCAGCTTAGTAGGGGGCCCCTACGAGCAGTACTTC. Amino acids: CASSLVGGPYEQYF. Full variable domain (rest looked up from reference TRBV7-2 and TRBJ2-7): GAGVSQSPSNKVTEKGKDVELRCDPISGHTALYWYRQSLGQGLEFLIYFQGNSAPDKSGLPSDRFSAERTGGSVSTLTIQRTQQEDSAVYLCASSLVGGPYEQYFGPGTRLTVT.